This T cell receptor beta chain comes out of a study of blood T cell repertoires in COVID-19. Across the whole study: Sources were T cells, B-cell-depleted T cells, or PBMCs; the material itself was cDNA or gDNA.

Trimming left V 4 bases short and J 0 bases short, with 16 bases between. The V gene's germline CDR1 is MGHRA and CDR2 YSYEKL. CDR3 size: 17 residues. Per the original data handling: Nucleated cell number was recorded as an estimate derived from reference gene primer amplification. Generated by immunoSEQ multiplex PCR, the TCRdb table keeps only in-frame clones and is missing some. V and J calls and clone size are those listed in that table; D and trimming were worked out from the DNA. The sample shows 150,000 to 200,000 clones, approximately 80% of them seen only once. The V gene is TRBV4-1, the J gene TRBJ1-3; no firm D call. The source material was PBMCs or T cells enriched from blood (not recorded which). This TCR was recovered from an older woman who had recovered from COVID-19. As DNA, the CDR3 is TGCGCCAGCAGCCCTGGCGGCCAACCGGTCTCTGGAAACACCATATATTTT. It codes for CASSPGGQPVSGNTIYF.